This is a list of T cell receptor beta chains from one sample in a study of CD8 T cells in ankylosing spondylitis. Via MiXCR, TCRdb re-called the 5' RACE reads, giving one row per CDR3 protein. The table lists some 330,000 distinct CDR3 sequences, 7.5% to 9% of them singletons. Sequencing input: blood, either unsorted or a sorted T cell fraction (not recorded which). The source is a male donor with ankylosing spondylitis. Each CDR3 is given with its conserved first and last residue. The D gene is left open where the match is weak. Clone size is given for some rows only: seen once, a few or many times, or a class if the clone is expanded.

d_gene	v_gene	abundance	j_gene	CDR3aa	CDR3nt
TRBD1	TRBV29-1	few	TRBJ1-1	CSASVDRALAFF	TGCAGCGCTTCAGTGGACAGGGCCCTTGCTTTCTTT
NA	TRBV5-1	few	TRBJ2-1	CASSPPWNEQFF	TGCGCCAGCAGCCCGCCATGGAATGAGCAGTTCTTC
NA	TRBV6-2/TRBV6-3	NA	TRBJ2-1	CASSRSKANEQFF	TGTGCCAGCAGTCGTTCGAAAGCGAATGAGCAGTTCTTC
NA	TRBV29-1	NA	TRBJ2-1	CSVAGRGDSGTYNEQFF	TGCAGCGTTGCGGGCAGGGGGGATAGCGGAACCTACAATGAGCAGTTCTTC
NA	TRBV7-2	few	TRBJ1-1	CASSLDQNTEAFF	TGTGCCAGCAGCTTAGATCAGAACACTGAAGCTTTCTTT
NA	TRBV3-1	few	TRBJ1-6	CASRLRDGNSYNSPLHF	TGTGCCAGCAGACTCCGGGACGGAAACTCCTATAATTCACCCCTCCACTTT
NA	TRBV20-1	NA	TRBJ2-7	CSARVPLISGSHEQYF	TGCAGTGCTAGAGTCCCACTAATTAGCGGCTCCCACGAGCAGTACTTC
NA	TRBV6-5	few	TRBJ2-7	CASSYQQGTYEQYF	TGTGCCAGCAGTTATCAACAGGGCACCTACGAGCAGTACTTC
NA	TRBV27	NA	TRBJ2-5	CASSLFAGQQETQYF	TGTGCCAGCAGTTTATTTGCTGGTCAGCAAGAGACCCAGTACTTC
NA	TRBV7-9	few	TRBJ1-2	CASSRTIRNYGYTF	TGTGCCAGCAGCCGGACAATAAGGAACTATGGCTACACCTTC
NA	TRBV20-1	few	TRBJ2-7	CSALSASVSSYEQYF	TGCAGTGCACTCTCCGCTAGCGTAAGCTCCTACGAGCAGTACTTC
TRBD1	TRBV12-5	NA	TRBJ2-7	CASGPGGSHYEQYF	TGTGCTAGTGGACCAGGGGGTTCACATTACGAGCAGTACTTC
TRBD1	TRBV7-9	many	TRBJ1-5	CASSFGTGTQHF	TGTGCCAGCAGCTTCGGGACAGGCACCCAGCATTTT
NA	TRBV25-1	few	TRBJ2-6	CASSEFSGGSGANVLTF	TGTGCCAGCAGTGAATTCTCCGGAGGCTCTGGGGCCAACGTCCTGACTTTC
NA	TRBV12-3/TRBV12-4	few	TRBJ1-5	CASSSGRGPRNQPQHF	TGTGCCAGCAGTTCCGGGCGGGGTCCTCGGAATCAGCCCCAGCATTTT
NA	TRBV6-5	few	TRBJ2-5	CASSLLLQETQYF	TGTGCCAGCAGCCTACTCCTCCAAGAGACCCAGTACTTC
NA	TRBV6-1	many	TRBJ2-3	CASSGGRADTQYF	TGTGCCAGCAGTGGCGGCAGGGCAGATACGCAGTATTTT
NA	TRBV5-8	few	TRBJ2-3	CASGYLGTDTQYF	TGTGCCAGCGGATACCTGGGCACAGATACGCAGTATTTT
NA	TRBV2	few	TRBJ2-7	CASSDLWGPGPGAPYEQYF	TGTGCCAGCAGTGACCTATGGGGACCCGGGCCAGGAGCCCCCTACGAGCAGTACTTC
TRBD1	TRBV20-1	few	TRBJ2-1	CSARGFGQGYNEQFF	TGCAGTGCTAGGGGTTTTGGACAGGGATACAATGAGCAGTTCTTC
TRBD1	TRBV6-5	NA	TRBJ1-4	CASSSTGTGNEKLFF	TGTGCCAGCAGTTCCACCGGGACAGGGAATGAAAAACTGTTTTTT
NA	TRBV4-1	NA	TRBJ1-4	CASSQDVFIPGEKLFF	TGCGCCAGCAGCCAAGATGTCTTCATCCCGGGAGAAAAACTGTTTTTT
NA	TRBV6-5	few	TRBJ2-3	CASSRGSDTQYF	TGTGCCAGCAGTCGAGGGTCAGATACGCAGTATTTT
NA	TRBV19	few	TRBJ2-6	CASGLLSGANVLTF	TGTGCCAGTGGACTACTCTCTGGGGCCAACGTCCTGACTTTC
TRBD2	TRBV18	few	TRBJ2-1	CASSPPAGVDNEQFF	TGTGCCAGCTCACCACCAGCGGGAGTTGACAATGAGCAGTTCTTC
TRBD2	TRBV7-6	few	TRBJ2-1	CASSPTWRTSGSYNEQFF	TGTGCCAGCAGCCCCACCTGGCGGACTAGCGGCTCCTACAATGAGCAGTTCTTC
TRBD2	TRBV4-1	NA	TRBJ2-1	CASSQGSLGLAGGTQFF	TGCGCCAGCAGCCAGGGAAGCCTGGGACTAGCGGGAGGGACCCAGTTCTTC
NA	TRBV29-1	few	TRBJ2-7	CSVVSRQAISYEQYF	TGCAGCGTTGTCTCGCGCCAGGCGATCTCCTACGAGCAGTACTTC